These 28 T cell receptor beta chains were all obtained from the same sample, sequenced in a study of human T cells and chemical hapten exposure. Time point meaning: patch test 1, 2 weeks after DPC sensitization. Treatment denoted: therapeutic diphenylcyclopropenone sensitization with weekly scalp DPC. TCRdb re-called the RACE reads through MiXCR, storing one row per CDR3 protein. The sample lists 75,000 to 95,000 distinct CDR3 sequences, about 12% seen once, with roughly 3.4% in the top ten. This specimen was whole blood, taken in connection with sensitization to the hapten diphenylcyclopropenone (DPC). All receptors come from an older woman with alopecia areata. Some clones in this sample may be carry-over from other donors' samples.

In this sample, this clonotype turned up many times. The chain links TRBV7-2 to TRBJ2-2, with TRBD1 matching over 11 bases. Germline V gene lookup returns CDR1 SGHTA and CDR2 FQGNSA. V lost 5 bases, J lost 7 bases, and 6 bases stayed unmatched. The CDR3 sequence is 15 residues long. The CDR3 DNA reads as TGTGCCAGCAGCGAGGGACAGGGGGTCGGCGGGGAGCTGTTTTTT. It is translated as CASSEGQGVGGELFF.

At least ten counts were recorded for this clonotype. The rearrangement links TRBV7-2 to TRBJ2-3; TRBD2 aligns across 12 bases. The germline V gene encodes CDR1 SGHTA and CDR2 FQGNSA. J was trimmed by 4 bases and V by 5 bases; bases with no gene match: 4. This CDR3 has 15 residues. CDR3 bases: TGTGCCAGCAGCAACCTAGCGGGGGGGCCAGATACGCAGTATTTT. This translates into CASSNLAGGPDTQYF. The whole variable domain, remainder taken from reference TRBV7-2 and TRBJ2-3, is GAGVSQSPSNKVTEKGKDVELRCDPISGHTALYWYRQSLGQGLEFLIYFQGNSAPDKSGLPSDRFSAERTGGSVSTLTIQRTQQEDSAVYLCASSNLAGGPDTQYFGPGTRLTVL.

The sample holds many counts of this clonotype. CDR3 in DNA: TGTGCCAGCTCAGATTCCAGGGTGGGCGATGGCTACACCTTC. It yields the protein CASSDSRVGDGYTF. V and J are TRBV6-6 and TRBJ1-2; a possible D gene is TRBD1 (5 bases). Germline V gene sequence: CDR1 MNHNY, CDR2 SVGAGI (reference sequence). With 8 bases removed from V and 6 bases from J, the gap between germline ends came to 19 bases. CDR3 length: 14 residues.

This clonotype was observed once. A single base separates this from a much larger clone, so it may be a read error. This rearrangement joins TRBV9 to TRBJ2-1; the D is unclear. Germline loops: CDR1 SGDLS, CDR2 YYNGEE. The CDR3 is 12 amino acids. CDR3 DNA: TGTACCAGCAGCGTTGGATACAATGAGCAGTTCTTC. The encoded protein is CTSSVGYNEQFF.

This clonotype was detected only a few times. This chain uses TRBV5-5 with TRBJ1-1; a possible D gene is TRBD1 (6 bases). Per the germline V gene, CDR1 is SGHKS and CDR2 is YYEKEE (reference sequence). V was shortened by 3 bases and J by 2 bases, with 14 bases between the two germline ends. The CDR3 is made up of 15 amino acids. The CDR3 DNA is TGTGCCAGCAGCTACACCGACAGGTCTAACACTGAAGCTTTCTTT. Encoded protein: CASSYTDRSNTEAFF.

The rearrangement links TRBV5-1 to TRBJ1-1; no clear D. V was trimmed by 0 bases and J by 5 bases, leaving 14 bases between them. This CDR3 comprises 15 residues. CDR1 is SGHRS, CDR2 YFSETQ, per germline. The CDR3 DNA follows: TGCGCCAGCAGCTTGGGTCCAGGAGACTCAACTGAAGCTTTCTTT. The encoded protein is CASSLGPGDSTEAFF.

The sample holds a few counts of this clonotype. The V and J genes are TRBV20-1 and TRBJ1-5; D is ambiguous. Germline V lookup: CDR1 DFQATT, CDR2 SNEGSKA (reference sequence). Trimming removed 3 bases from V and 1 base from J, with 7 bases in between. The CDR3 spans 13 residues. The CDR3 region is CSARGSSNQPQHF. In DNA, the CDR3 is TGCAGTGCTAGGGGTTCAAGCAATCAGCCCCAGCATTTT.

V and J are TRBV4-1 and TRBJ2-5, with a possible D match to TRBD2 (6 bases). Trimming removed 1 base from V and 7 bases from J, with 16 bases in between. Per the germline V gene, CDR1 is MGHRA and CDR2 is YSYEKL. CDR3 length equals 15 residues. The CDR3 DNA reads TGCGCCAGCAGCCAAGTTGGGGGGACTGCCGGGACCCAGTACTTC. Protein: CASSQVGGTAGTQYF.

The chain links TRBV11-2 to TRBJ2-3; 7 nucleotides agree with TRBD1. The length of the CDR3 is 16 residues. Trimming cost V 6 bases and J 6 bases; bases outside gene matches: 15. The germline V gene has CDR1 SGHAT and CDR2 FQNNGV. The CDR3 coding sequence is TGTGCCAGCAGGCCATCGTTCGGACAGGCCCACGATACGCAGTATTTT. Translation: CASRPSFGQAHDTQYF.

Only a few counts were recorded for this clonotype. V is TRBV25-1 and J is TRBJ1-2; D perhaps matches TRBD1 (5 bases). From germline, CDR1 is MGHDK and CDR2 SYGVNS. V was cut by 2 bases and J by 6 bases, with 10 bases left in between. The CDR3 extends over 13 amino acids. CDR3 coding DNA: TGTGCCAGCAGTGAAGCCTGGGGGGATGGCTACACCTTC. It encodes CASSEAWGDGYTF.

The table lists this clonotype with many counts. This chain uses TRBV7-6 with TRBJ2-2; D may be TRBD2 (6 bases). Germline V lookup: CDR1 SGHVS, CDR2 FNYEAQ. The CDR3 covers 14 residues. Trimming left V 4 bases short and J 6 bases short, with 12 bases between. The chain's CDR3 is CASSSGTFAGELFF. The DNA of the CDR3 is TGTGCCAGCAGCTCGGGGACTTTCGCCGGGGAGCTGTTTTTT.

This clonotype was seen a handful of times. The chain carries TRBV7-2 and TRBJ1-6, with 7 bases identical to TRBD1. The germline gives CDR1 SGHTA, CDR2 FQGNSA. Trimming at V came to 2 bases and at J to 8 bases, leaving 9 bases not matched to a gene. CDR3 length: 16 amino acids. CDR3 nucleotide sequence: TGTGCCAGCAGCTTATTTCCGACAGGGTACGATTCACCCCTCCACTTT. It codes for CASSLFPTGYDSPLHF.

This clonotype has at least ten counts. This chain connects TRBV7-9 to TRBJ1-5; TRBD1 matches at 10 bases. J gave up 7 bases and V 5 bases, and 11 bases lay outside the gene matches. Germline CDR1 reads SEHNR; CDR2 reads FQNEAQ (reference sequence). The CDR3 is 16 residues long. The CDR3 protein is CASSVSTGGFIQPQHF. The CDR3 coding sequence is TGTGCCAGCAGCGTTTCGACAGGGGGCTTTATACAGCCCCAGCATTTT. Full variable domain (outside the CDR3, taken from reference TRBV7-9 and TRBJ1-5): DTGVSQNPRHKITKRGQNVTFRCDPISEHNRLYWYRQTLGQGPEFLTYFQNEAQLEKSRLLSDRFSAERPKGSFSTLEIQRTEQGDSAMYLCASSVSTGGFIQPQHFGDGTRLSIL.

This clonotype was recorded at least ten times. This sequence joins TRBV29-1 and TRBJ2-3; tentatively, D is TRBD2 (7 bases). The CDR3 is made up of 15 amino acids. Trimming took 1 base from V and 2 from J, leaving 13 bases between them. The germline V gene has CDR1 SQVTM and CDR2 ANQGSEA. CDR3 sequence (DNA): TGCAGCGTTGAAGTCGGCGGGGGCCCCACAGATACGCAGTATTTT. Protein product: CSVEVGGGPTDTQYF.

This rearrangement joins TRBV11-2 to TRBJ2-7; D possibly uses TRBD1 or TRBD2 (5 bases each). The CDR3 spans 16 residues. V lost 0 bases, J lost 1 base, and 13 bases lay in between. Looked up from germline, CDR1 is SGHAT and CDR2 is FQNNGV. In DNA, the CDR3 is TGTGCCAGCAGCTTAGATCCGGGACGCACATCCTACGAGCAGTACTTC. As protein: CASSLDPGRTSYEQYF.

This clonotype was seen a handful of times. This CDR3 reads CSVEPRAAGLHEQFF. As DNA, the CDR3 is TGCAGCGTTGAACCCCGAGCAGCGGGGTTGCATGAGCAGTTCTTC. The rearrangement joins TRBV29-1 to TRBJ2-1, with 7 bases that match TRBD2. With 2 bases clipped from V and 8 bases from J, the junction kept 12 bases outside the gene matches. CDR1 and CDR2 from the germline V gene are SQVTM and ANQGSEA. The CDR3 extends over 15 amino acids.

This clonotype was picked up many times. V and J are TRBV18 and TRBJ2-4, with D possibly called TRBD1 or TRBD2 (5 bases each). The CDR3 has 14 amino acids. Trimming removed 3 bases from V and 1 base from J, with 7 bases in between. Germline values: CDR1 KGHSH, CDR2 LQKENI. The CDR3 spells CASSPREAKNIQYF. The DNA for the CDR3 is TGTGCCAGCTCACCCAGGGAGGCCAAAAACATTCAGTACTTC.

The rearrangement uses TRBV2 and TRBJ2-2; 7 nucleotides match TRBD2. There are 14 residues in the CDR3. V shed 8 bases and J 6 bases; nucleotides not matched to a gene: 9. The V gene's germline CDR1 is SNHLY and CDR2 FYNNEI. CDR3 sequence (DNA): TGTGCCAGCCGGGGGGATAGTCAGTCCGGGGAGCTGTTTTTT. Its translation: CASRGDSQSGELFF. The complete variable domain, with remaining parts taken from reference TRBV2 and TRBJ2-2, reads EPEVTQTPSHQVTQMGQEVILRCVPISNHLYFYWYRQILGQKVEFLVSFYNNEISEKSEIFDDQFSVERPDGSNFTLKIRSTKLEDSAMYFCASRGDSQSGELFFGEGSRLTVL.

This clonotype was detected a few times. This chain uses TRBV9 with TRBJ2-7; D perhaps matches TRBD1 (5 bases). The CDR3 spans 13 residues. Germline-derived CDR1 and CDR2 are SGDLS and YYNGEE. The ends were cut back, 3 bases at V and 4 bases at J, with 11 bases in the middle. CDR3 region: CASSAGLKYEQYF. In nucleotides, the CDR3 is TGTGCCAGCAGCGCAGGGCTAAAATACGAGCAGTACTTC.

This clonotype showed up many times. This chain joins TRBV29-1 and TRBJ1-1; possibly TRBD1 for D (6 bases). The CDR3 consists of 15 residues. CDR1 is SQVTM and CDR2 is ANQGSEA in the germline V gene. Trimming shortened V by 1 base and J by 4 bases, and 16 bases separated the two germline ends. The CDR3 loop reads CSVEGVGGAGTEAFF. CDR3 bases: TGCAGCGTTGAAGGAGTCGGGGGCGCAGGCACTGAAGCTTTCTTT.

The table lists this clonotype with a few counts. The CDR3 here is CAITSGTSGPNEQFF. CDR3 in DNA: TGTGCCATCACCTCCGGGACTAGCGGACCCAATGAGCAGTTCTTC. The rearrangement joins TRBV10-3 to TRBJ2-1; 11 bases map to TRBD2. V dropped 7 bases and J dropped 6; count of bases not matched to a gene: 8. Germline CDR1 is ENHRY and CDR2 is SYGVKD. The CDR3 has 15 amino acids.

CDR3 protein: CAWTLNPLIQFF. The CDR3 nucleotides are TGTGCCTGGACCTTGAATCCTCTTATTCAGTTCTTC. This chain links TRBV30 with TRBJ2-1; D not certain. Germline V gene lookup returns CDR1 GTSNPN and CDR2 SVGIG (reference sequence). V was cut by 4 bases and J by 13 bases, with 17 bases left in between. The CDR3 is made up of 12 amino acids.

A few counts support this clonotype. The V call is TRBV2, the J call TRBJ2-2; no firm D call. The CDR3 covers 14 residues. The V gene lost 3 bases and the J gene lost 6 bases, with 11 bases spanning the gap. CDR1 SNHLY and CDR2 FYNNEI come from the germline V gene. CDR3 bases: TGTGCCAGCAGTGAGGGCAGCCGGGCCGGGGAGCTGTTTTTT. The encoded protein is CASSEGSRAGELFF.

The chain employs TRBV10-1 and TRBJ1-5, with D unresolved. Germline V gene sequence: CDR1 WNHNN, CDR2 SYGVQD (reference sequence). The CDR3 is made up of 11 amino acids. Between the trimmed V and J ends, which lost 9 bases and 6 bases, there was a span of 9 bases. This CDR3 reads CARWSFQPQHF. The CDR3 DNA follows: TGCGCCAGGTGGAGTTTTCAGCCCCAGCATTTT.

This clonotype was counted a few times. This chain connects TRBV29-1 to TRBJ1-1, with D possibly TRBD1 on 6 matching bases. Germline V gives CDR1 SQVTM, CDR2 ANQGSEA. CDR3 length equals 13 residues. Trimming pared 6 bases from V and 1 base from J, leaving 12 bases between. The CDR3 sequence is CSVTGRRNTEAFF. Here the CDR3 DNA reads TGCAGCGTGACAGGACGGAGGAACACTGAAGCTTTCTTT.

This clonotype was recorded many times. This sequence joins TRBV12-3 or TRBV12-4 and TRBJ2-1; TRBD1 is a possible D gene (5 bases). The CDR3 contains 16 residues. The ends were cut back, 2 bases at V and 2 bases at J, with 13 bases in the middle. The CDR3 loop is CASSLNRGYTYNEQFF. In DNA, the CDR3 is TGTGCCAGCAGTTTAAATAGGGGTTACACCTACAATGAGCAGTTCTTC.

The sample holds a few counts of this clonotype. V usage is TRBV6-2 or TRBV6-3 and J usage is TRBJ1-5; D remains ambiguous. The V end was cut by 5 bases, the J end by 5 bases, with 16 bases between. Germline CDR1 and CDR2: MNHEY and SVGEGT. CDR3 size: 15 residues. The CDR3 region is CASSPHMEGYQPQHF. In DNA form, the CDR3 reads TGTGCCAGCAGTCCACACATGGAGGGCTATCAGCCCCAGCATTTT.

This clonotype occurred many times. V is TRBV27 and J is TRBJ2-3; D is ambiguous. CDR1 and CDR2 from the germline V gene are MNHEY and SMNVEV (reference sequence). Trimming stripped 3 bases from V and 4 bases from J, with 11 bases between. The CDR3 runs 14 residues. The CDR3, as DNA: TGTGCCAGCAGTTTGGGCACCATACCAGATACGCAGTATTTT. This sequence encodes CASSLGTIPDTQYF.